This T cell receptor beta chain stems from a study of identical twins. Findings and limits, study-wide: The study found excess low generation probability among twin-shared out-of-frame alpha sequences. Diverse VJ usage suggested most zero-insertion clonotypes were not invariant T cells.

Germline V gene data show CDR1 as SEHNR and CDR2 as FQNEAQ (reference sequence). V lost 5 bases and J lost 1, with 17 bases in between. This CDR3 has 17 residues. TCRdb re-derived calls from the 5' RACE reads in MiXCR, one entry per CDR3 protein. The profile covers some 440,000 distinct CDR3 sequences, with 20% to 25% appearing a single time and over 2.5% taken by the ten largest. Only healthy Caucasians were included as donors. The table lists this clonotype with a few counts. The antigen remains unidentified. This same sample was also taken into another study, of T cells expressing NK-cell markers. From that report: Among several donors, these clonotypes also ranked first in the CD3+CD56-NKG2C+ fraction.

The sequenced sample consisted of CD4+ T cells sorted from blood. The TCR was taken from a woman between 18 and 30 years old in good health. The chain combines TRBV7-9 with TRBJ2-2; D may match TRBD1 or TRBD2 (5 bases each). CDR3 protein: CASSIRYGAKNTGELFF. The CDR3 DNA sequence: TGTGCCAGCAGCATCCGTTACGGGGCTAAGAACACCGGGGAGCTGTTTTTT.